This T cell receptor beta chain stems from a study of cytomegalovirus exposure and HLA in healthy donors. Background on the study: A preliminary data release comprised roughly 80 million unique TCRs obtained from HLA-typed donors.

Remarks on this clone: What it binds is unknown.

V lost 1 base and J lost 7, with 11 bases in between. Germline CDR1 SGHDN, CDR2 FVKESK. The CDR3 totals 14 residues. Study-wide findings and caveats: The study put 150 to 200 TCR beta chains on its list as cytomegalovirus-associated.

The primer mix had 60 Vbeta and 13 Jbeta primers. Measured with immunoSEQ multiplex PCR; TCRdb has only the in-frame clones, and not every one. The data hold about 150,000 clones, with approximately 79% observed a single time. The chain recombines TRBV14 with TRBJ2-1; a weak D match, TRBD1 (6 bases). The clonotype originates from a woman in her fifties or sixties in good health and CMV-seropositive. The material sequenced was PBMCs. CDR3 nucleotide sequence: TGTGCCAGCAGCCAAGTAGGGGGTTGGAATGAGCAGTTCTTC. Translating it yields CASSQVGGWNEQFF.